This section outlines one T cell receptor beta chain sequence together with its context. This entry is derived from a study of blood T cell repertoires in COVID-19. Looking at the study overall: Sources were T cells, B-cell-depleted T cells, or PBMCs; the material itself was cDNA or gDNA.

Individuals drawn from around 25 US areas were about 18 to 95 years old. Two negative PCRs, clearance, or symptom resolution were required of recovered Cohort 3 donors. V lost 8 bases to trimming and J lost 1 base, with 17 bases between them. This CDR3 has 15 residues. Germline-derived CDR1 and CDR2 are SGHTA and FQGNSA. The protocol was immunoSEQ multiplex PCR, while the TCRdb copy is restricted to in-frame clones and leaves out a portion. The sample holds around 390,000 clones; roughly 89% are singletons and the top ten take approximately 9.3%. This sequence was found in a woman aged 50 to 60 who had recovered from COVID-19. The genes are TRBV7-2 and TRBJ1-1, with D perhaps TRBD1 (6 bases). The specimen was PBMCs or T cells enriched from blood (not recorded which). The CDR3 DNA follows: TGTGCCAGCCACCGGGACCGAGGGGGGAACACTGAAGCTTTCTTT. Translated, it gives CASHRDRGGNTEAFF.